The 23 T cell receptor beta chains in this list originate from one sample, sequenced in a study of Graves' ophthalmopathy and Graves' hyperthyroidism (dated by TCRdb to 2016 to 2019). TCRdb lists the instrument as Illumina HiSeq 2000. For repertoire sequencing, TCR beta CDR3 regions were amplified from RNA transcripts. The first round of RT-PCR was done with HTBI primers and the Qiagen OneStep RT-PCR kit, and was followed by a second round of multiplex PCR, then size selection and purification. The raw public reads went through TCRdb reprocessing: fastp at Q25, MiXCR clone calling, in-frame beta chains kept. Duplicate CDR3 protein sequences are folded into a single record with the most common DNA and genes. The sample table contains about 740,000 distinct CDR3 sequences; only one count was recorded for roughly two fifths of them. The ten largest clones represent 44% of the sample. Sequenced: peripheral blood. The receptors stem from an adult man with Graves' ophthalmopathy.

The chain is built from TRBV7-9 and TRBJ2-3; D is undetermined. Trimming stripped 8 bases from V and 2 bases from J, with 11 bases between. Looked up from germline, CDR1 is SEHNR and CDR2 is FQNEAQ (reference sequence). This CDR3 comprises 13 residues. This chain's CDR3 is CASQGAHTDTQYF. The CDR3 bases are TGTGCCAGCCAAGGTGCCCACACAGATACGCAGTATTTT.

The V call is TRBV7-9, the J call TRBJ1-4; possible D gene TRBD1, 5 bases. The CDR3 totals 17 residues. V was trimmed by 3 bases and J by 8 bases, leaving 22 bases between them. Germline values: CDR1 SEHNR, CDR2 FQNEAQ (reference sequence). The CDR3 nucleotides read TGTGCCAGCAGCTTCACAGGACTTGGAGCGGGAACGGAAAAACTGTTTTTT. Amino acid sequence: CASSFTGLGAGTEKLFF.

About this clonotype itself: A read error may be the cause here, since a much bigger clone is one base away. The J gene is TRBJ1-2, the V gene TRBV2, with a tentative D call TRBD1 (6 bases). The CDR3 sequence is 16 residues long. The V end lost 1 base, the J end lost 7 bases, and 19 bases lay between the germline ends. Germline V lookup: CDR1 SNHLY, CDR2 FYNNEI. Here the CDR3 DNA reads TGTGCCAGCAGTGAAGGGGGTGACAGCTACAGGGCTGGCTACACCTTC. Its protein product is CASSEGGDSYRAGYTF.

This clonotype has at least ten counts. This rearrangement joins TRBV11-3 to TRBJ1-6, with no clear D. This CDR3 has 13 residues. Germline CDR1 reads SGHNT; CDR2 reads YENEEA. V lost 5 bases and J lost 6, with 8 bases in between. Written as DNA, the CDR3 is TGTGCCAGCAGCCCTCGGCTTAATTCACCCCTCCACTTT. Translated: CASSPRLNSPLHF.

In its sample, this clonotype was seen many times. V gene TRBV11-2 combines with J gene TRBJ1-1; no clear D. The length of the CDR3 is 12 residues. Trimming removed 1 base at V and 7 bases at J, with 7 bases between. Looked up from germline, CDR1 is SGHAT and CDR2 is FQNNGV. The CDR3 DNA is TGTGCCAGCAGCTTAGCGGTCGGTGAAGCTTTCTTT. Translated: CASSLAVGEAFF.

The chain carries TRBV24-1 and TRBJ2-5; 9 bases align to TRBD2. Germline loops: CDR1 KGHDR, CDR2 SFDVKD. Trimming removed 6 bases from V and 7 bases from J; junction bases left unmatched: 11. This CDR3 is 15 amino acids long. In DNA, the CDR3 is TGTGCCACCAGTTCCGGCGGGAGGGCCGCAGGGACCCAGTACTTC. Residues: CATSSGGRAAGTQYF.

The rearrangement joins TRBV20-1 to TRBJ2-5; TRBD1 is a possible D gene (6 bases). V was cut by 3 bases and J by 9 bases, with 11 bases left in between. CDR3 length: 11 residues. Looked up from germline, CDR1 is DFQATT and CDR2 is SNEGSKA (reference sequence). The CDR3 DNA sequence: TGCAGTGCTAGCAGGGGATCGCCCCAGTACTTC. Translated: CSASRGSPQYF.

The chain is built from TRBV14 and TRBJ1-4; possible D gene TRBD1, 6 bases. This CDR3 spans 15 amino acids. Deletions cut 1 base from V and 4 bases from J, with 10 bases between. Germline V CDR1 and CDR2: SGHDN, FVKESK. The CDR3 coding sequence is TGTGCCAGCAGCCAAGGTGACAGGAGTAATGAAAAACTGTTTTTT. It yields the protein CASSQGDRSNEKLFF. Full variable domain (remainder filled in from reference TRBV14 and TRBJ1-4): EAGVTQFPSHSVIEKGQTVTLRCDPISGHDNLYWYRRVMGKEIKFLLHFVKESKQDESGMPNNRFLAERTGGTYSTLKVQPAELEDSGVYFCASSQGDRSNEKLFFGSGTQLSVL.

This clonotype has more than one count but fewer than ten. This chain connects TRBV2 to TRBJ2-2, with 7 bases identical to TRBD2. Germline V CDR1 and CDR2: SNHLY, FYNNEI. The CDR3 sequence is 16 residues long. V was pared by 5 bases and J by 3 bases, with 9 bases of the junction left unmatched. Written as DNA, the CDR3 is TGTGCCAGCAGTCGTCCTAGCGGAAAAGACACCGGGGAGCTGTTTTTT. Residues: CASSRPSGKDTGELFF.

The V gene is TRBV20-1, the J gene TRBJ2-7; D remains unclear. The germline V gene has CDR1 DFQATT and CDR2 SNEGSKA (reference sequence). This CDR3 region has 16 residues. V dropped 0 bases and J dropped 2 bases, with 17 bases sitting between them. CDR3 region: CSARDGLPKPTYEQYF. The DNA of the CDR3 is TGCAGTGCTAGAGATGGGCTCCCCAAACCAACCTACGAGCAGTACTTC.

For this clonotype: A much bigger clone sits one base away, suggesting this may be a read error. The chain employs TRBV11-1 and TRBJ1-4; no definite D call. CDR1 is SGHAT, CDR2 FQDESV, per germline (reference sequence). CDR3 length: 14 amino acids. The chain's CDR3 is CVSNPSANNEKLFF. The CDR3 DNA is TGTGTCAGCAACCCAAGCGCGAATAATGAAAAACTGTTTTTT.

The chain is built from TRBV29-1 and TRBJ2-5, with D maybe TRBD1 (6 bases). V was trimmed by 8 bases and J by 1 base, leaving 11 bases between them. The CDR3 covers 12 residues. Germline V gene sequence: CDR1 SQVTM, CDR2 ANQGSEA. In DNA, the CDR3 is TGCAGCCAAGGACAGAGCCAAGAGACCCAGTACTTC. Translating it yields CSQGQSQETQYF.

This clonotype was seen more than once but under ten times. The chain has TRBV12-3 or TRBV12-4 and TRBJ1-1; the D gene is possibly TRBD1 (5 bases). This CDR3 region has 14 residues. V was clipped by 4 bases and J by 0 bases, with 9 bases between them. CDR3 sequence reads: CASSSRDLNTEAFF. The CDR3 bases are TGTGCCAGCAGTTCGCGGGACCTGAACACTGAAGCTTTCTTT.

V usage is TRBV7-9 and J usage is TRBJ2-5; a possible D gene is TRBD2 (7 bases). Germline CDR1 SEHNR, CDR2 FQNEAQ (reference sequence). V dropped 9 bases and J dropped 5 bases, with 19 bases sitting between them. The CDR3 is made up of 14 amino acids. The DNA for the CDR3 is TGTGCCAGTAGGAGGGGGGGTATCGCGGAGACCCAGTACTTC. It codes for CASRRGGIAETQYF.

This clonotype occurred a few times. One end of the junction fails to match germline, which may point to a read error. DNA of the CDR3: TGCGCCAGCAGCCAAGTCCACAGGCAATCCTACGAGCAGTACTTC. Translating gives CASSQVHRQSYEQYF. The chain has TRBV11-2 and TRBJ2-7; weak D call: TRBD1 (5 bases). The CDR3 consists of 15 residues. The germline gives CDR1 SGHAT, CDR2 FQNNGV.

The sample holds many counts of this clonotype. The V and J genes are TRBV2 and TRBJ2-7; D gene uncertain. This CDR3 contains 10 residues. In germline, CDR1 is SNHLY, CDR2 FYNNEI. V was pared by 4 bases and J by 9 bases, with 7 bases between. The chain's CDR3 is CASSGTWQYF. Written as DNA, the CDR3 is TGTGCCAGCAGTGGGACCTGGCAGTACTTC.

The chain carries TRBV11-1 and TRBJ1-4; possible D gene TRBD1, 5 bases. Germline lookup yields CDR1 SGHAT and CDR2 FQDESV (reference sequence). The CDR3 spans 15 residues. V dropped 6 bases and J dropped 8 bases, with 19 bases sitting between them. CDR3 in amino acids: CASRNTGRGEEKLFF. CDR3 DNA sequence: TGTGCCAGCAGAAACACGGGGCGGGGAGAGGAAAAACTGTTTTTT.

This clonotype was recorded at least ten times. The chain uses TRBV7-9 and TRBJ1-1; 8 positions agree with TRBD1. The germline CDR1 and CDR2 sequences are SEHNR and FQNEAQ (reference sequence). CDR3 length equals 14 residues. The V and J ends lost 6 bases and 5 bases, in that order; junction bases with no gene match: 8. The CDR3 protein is CASRYRGGTTEAFF. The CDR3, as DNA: TGTGCCAGCAGATACAGGGGGGGAACGACTGAAGCTTTCTTT.

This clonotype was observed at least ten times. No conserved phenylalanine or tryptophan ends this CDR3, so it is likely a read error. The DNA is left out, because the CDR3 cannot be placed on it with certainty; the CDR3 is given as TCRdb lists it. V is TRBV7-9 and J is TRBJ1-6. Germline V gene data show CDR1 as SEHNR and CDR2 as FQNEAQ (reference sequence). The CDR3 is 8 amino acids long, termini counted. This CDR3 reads CASSPRYS.

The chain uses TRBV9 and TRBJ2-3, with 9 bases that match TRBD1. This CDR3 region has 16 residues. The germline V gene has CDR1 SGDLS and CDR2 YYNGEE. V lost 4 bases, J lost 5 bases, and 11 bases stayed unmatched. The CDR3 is CASSQTGQGLGDTQYF. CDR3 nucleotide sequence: TGTGCCAGCAGCCAAACGGGACAGGGTTTGGGAGATACGCAGTATTTT.

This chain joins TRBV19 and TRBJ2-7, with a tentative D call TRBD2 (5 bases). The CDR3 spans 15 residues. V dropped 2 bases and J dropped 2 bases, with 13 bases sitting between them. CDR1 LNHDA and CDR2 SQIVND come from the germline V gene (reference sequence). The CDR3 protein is CASSITGTPTYEQYF. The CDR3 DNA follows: TGTGCCAGTAGTATAACGGGAACCCCCACCTACGAGCAGTACTTC.

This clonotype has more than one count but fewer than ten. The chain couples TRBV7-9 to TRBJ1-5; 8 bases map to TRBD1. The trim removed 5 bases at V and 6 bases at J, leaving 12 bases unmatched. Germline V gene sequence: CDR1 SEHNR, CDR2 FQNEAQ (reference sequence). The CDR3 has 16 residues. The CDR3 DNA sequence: TGTGCCAGCAGCCAAGATGGTGGACAGGGCGGTCAGCCCCAGCATTTT. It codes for CASSQDGGQGGQPQHF.

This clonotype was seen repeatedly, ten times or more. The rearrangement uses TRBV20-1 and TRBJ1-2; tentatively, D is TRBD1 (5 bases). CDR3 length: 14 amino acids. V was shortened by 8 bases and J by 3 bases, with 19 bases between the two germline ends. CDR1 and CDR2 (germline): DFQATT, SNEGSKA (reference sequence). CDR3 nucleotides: TGCAGTTGCGGCGGGTGGGGCGTGCACTATGGCTACACCTTC. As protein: CSCGGWGVHYGYTF.